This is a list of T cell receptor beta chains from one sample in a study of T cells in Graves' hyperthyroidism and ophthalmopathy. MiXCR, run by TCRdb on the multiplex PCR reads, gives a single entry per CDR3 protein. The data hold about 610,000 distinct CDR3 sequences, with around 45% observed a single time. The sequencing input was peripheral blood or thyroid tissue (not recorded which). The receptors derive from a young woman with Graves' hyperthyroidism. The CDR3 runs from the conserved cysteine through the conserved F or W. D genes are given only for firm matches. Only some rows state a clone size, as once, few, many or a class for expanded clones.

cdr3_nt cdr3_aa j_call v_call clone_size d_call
TGCAGCACTGAGCGGGATGCCTACAATGAGCAGTTCTTC CSTERDAYNEQFF TRBJ2-1 TRBV29-1 - TRBD2
TGTGCCAGCAGTCCTAGCGGGTTGGTCGAGCAGTACTTC CASSPSGLVEQYF TRBJ2-7 TRBV27 many TRBD2
TGTGCCACCAGCAGAGAATGGGCTGGCGGATCGCGGGGCGGGGAGCTGTTTTTT CATSREWAGGSRGGELFF TRBJ2-2 TRBV15 many -
- CASSFYVCSARDHSRGDEQYF TRBJ2-7 TRBV11-1 once -
TGCAGTGCTAGACCAGGGGGGGCAGGCAATCAGCCCCAGCATTTT CSARPGGAGNQPQHF TRBJ1-5 TRBV20-1 many TRBD1
TGTGCCATAGCGGGAGGGCCCCGGGAGACCCAGTACTTC CAIAGGPRETQYF TRBJ2-5 TRBV7-8 - TRBD2
TGCAGTGCTAGAGACAGGGATGGCTACGAGCAGTACTTC CSARDRDGYEQYF TRBJ2-7 TRBV20-1 many -
TGTGCCAGCAGTTGGGACGGCAACACTGAAGCTTTCTTT CASSWDGNTEAFF TRBJ1-1 TRBV2 many -
TGTGCCAGCAGCCAACGGGAGGGGGAGCTGTTTTTT CASSQREGELFF TRBJ2-2 TRBV7-2 many -
TGCAGCGTTGAAGTAACTGGGGAGACCCAGTACTTC CSVEVTGETQYF TRBJ2-5 TRBV29-1 many -
TGTGCCAGTGCGGGTCAGGGACAGGCCTTTGGCTCACCCCTCCACTTT CASAGQGQAFGSPLHF TRBJ1-6 TRBV2 - TRBD1
TGTGCCAGCAGTTTCAGGCGGGAGGCGGTCGAGCAGTACTTC CASSFRREAVEQYF TRBJ2-7 TRBV12-3/TRBV12-4 many TRBD2
TGCAGCGTTGAAGATGGGGGAGGGTACAATCAGCCCCAGCATTTT CSVEDGGGYNQPQHF TRBJ1-5 TRBV29-1 - -
TGCAGTTTCAGACTAGCCACAGATACGCAGTATTTT CSFRLATDTQYF TRBJ2-3 TRBV20-1 few TRBD2
TGCAGTGCTAGGTCCCTGGGACAGGTCATACCTGAAGCTTTCTTT CSARSLGQVIPEAFF TRBJ1-1 TRBV20-1 many TRBD1
TGTGCCAGCAGCCAAACTAGCGGGAGAGACGAGCAGTACTTC CASSQTSGRDEQYF TRBJ2-7 TRBV7-9 - TRBD2
TGTGCCAGCAGCCAAACTAGCGGGATCCTTCAAGAGACCCAGTACTTC CASSQTSGILQETQYF TRBJ2-5 TRBV3-1 many TRBD2
TGTGCCAGCGGACAGGGGGATACCGGGGAGCTGTTTTTT CASGQGDTGELFF TRBJ2-2 TRBV6-1 many TRBD1
TGCAGCGTCGGGACGGCTCCTAATGAAAAACTGTTTTTT CSVGTAPNEKLFF TRBJ1-4 TRBV29-1 - -
TGTGCCAGCAGCCACTTGAATCTCCCGAACACTGAAGCTTTCTTT CASSHLNLPNTEAFF TRBJ1-1 TRBV9 - -
TGCCCCAGCTCTACAATGGACAGGCAAGACCACACCTTC CPSSTMDRQDHTF TRBJ1-2 TRBV10-1 - TRBD1
TGTGCCAGCAAGGACGGGGGGGGCGAGCAGTACTTC CASKDGGGEQYF TRBJ2-7 TRBV2 few TRBD2
TGTGCCAGCGGGAGGGGGAGGAACGGCGAGCAGTACTTC CASGRGRNGEQYF TRBJ2-7 TRBV2 many -
TGTGCCAGCAGCCAGCAGCTGCACGAGCAGTACTTC CASSQQLHEQYF TRBJ2-7 TRBV3-1 many -
TGTGCCAGCAGTTTGTGGGGATACTACGAGCAGTACTTC CASSLWGYYEQYF TRBJ2-7 TRBV12-3/TRBV12-4 many -
TGTGCCAGCAGTGAAGCGAGGGACGGAAATTCACCCCTCCACTTT CASSEARDGNSPLHF TRBJ1-6 TRBV2 - -
TGTGCCAGCAAAGGGGGCACAAACACCATATATTTT CASKGGTNTIYF TRBJ1-3 TRBV7-9 many TRBD1
TGTGCCAGCAGTCTCATACGGACAGGGGACGTGGGCGAGCAGTTTTTT CASSLIRTGDVGEQFF TRBJ2-2 TRBV27 once TRBD1
TGTGCCAGCACCGGATGGGCAGGGGGCAAGCAGTACTTC CASTGWAGGKQYF TRBJ2-7 TRBV2 many TRBD1
TGTGCCATCAGTGAGTCGAAGATCGTCCGACCGTCCGGCGAAAAACTGTTTTTT CAISESKIVRPSGEKLFF TRBJ1-4 TRBV10-3 many -
TGTGCCAGCAGCTCCGTTTACGAGGGAGTCGGGGAGCTGTTTTTT CASSSVYEGVGELFF TRBJ2-2 TRBV7-9 many -
TGTGCCAGCAGTGAAACGGACAGGGGCGATCAGCCCCAGCATTTT CASSETDRGDQPQHF TRBJ1-5 TRBV2 - TRBD1
TGTGCCATCAGACCCGGGGCTAGCGGAGCCCTACAAGAGACCCGGTACTTC CAIRPGASGALQETRYF TRBJ2-5 TRBV10-3 - TRBD2
TGTGCCAGCAGCGCTCGGACATTTAGCTCAGATACGCAGTATTTT CASSARTFSSDTQYF TRBJ2-3 TRBV7-3 few -
TGTGCCAGTGCAATCCAGGGTCCAGGGAATCAGCCCCAGCATTTT CASAIQGPGNQPQHF TRBJ1-5 TRBV19 many -
TGCAGCGTTGCACCGGACCCCGGCTCCTACAATGAGCAGTACTTC CSVAPDPGSYNEQYF TRBJ2-7 TRBV29-1 few -
TGCGCCAGCAGCCAAGACGAGGGGACGGACTCAGGTTACGAGCAGTACTTC CASSQDEGTDSGYEQYF TRBJ2-7 TRBV4-3 many -
TGTGCCAGCAGCTCACCGGGACAGATCTACGAGCAGTACTTC CASSSPGQIYEQYF TRBJ2-7 TRBV7-2 many TRBD1
TGTGCCAGCAGCTTAGAACCGGGACTGGACAACAATGGCTACACCTTC CASSLEPGLDNNGYTF TRBJ1-2 TRBV7-8 - -
TGTGCCAGCAGTGAAATGCGGCCTGCCGAAAAACTGTTTTTT CASSEMRPAEKLFF TRBJ1-4 TRBV6-1 - -
TGCGCCAGCAGGGAGGACAGGGCCCACGAGCATTTT CASREDRAHEHF TRBJ1-5 TRBV5-1 - TRBD1
TGTGCCAGCAGTGTAGAGGGTTTGGGGGCTATCTACACCTTC CASSVEGLGAIYTF TRBJ1-2 TRBV12-3/TRBV12-4 - -
TGCAGTGCTCCGACAGGGCAGAGATCACCCCTCCACTTT CSAPTGQRSPLHF TRBJ1-6 TRBV20-1 many TRBD1
TGTGCCATCCGGGATAGCGGGAGACTCCAAGAGACCCAGTACTTC CAIRDSGRLQETQYF TRBJ2-5 TRBV10-3 - TRBD2
TGTGCCAGCAGTGAAGCGACAGGAGAGCTGTTTTTT CASSEATGELFF TRBJ2-2 TRBV6-1 - -
TGTGCCAGCAGTTTGGAGCAGCTAGCCTACGAGCAGTACTTC CASSLEQLAYEQYF TRBJ2-7 TRBV28 many -
TGTGCCAGCAGCTTGTGGGGTGTTACTGGGCGCATCGGTTACGAGCAGTACTTC CASSLWGVTGRIGYEQYF TRBJ2-7 TRBV5-8 many -
TGCAGTGCTAGAGATTTAATCGGGGACGGAAATGAAAAACTGTTTTTT CSARDLIGDGNEKLFF TRBJ1-4 TRBV20-1 many -